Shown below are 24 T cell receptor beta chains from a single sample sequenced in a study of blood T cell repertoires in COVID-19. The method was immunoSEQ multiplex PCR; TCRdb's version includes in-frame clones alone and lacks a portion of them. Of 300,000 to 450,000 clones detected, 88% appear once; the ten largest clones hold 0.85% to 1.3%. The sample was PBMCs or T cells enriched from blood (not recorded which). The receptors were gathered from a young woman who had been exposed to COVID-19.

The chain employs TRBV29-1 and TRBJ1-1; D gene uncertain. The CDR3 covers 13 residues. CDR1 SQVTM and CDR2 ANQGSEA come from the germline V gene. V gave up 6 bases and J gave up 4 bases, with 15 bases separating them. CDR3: CSVPRSPGTEAFF. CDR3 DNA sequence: TGCAGCGTCCCCCGGTCGCCTGGCACTGAAGCTTTCTTT.

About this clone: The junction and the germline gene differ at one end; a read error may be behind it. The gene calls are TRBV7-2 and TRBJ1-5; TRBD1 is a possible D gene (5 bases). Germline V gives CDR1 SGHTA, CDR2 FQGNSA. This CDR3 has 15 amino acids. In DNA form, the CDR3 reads TGTGCCAGCGGCTTGGGGGGAGCGCGGAATCAGCCCCAGCATTTT. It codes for CASGLGGARNQPQHF.

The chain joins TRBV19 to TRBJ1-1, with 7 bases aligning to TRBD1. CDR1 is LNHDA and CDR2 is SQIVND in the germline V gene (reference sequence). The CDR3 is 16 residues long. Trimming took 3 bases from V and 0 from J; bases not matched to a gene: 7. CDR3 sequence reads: CASSIPTGALNTEAFF. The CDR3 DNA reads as TGTGCCAGTAGTATTCCTACAGGGGCCCTGAACACTGAAGCTTTCTTT.

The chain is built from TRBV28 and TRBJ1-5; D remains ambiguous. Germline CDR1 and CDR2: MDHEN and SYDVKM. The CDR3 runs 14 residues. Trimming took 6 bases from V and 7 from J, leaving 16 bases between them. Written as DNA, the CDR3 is TGTGCCAGCAGGACTACCGGCAGGTTGCAGCCCCAGCATTTT. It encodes CASRTTGRLQPQHF.

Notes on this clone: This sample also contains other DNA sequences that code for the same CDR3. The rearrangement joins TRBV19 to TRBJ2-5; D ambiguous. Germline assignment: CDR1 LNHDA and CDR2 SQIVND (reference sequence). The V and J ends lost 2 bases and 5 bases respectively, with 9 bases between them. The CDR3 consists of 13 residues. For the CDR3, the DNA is TGTGCCAGTAGTATATCGGTTCGGGAGACCCAGTACTTC. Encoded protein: CASSISVRETQYF.

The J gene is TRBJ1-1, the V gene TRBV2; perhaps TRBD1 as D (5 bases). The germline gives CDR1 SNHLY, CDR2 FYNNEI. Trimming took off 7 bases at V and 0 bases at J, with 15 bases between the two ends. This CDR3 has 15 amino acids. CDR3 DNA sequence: TGTGCCAGCAACGGGGGTGCGGCGATGAACACTGAAGCTTTCTTT. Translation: CASNGGAAMNTEAFF.

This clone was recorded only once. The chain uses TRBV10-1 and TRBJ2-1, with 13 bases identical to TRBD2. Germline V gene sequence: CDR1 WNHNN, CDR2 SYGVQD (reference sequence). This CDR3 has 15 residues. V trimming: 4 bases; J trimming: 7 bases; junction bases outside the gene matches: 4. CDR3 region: CASSVTSGRSNEQFF. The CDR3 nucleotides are TGCGCCAGCAGTGTGACTAGCGGGAGGAGTAATGAGCAGTTCTTC.

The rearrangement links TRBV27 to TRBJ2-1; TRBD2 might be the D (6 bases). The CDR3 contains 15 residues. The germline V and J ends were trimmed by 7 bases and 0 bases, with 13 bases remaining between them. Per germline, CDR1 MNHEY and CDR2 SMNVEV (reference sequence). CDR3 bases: TGTGCCAGCAAATGGTATAGCGGCTCCTACAATGAGCAGTTCTTC. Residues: CASKWYSGSYNEQFF.

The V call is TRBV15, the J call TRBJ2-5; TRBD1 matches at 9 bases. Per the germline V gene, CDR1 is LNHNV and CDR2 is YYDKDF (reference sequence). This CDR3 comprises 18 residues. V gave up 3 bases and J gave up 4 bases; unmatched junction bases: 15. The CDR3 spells CATSSPTRDRVLGETQYF. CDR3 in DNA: TGTGCCACCAGCAGCCCCACCCGGGACAGGGTATTGGGAGAGACCCAGTACTTC.

The CDR3 DNA reads as TGCAGCGTTATCCCGGTGGGCGCCGACAGACGGACTAGCGGGAGTGGCAATGAGCAGTTCTTC. It translates to CSVIPVGADRRTSGSGNEQFF. This sequence joins TRBV29-1 and TRBJ2-1; TRBD2 agrees at 13 bases. The V and J ends lost 5 bases and 6 bases, in that order; junction bases with no gene match: 25. The CDR3 length is 21 residues. In germline, CDR1 is SQVTM, CDR2 ANQGSEA.

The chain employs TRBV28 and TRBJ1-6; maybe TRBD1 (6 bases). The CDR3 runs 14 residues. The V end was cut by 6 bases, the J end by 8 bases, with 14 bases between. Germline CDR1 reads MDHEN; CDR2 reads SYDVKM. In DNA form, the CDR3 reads TGTGCCAGCAGCGTCAGGGGAAGGGATTCACCCCTCCACTTT. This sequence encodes CASSVRGRDSPLHF.

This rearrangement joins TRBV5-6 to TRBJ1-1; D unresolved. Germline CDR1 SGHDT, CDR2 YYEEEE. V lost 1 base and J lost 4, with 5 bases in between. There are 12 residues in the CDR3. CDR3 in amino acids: CASSLYSTEAFF. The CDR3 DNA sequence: TGTGCCAGCAGCTTGTATTCCACTGAAGCTTTCTTT.

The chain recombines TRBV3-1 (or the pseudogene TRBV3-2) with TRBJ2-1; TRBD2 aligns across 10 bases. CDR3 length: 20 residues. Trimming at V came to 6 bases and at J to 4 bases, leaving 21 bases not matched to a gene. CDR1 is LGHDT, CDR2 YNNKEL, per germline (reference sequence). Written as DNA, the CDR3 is TGTGCCAGCAGTCCTTCCTCTAGCGGGAGCATCGTCGCGGGGTACAATGAGCAGTTCTTC. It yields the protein CASSPSSSGSIVAGYNEQFF.

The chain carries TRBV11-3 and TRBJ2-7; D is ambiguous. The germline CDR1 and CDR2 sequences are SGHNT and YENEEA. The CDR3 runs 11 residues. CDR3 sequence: CVRWFTYEQYF. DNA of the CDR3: TGTGTGAGATGGTTTACCTACGAGCAGTACTTC. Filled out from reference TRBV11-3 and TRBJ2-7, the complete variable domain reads EAGVVQSPRYKIIEKKQPVAFWCNPISGHNTLYWYLQNLGQGPELLIRYENEEAVDDSQLPKDRFSAERLKGVDSTLKIQPAELGDSAVYLCVRWFTYEQYFGPGTRLTVT.

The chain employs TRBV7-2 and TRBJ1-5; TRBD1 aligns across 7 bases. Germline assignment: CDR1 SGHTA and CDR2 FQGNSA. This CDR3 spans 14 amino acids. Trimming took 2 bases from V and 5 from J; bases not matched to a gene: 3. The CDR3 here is CASSLQTGHQPQHF. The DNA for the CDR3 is TGTGCCAGCAGCTTACAGACAGGGCATCAGCCCCAGCATTTT.

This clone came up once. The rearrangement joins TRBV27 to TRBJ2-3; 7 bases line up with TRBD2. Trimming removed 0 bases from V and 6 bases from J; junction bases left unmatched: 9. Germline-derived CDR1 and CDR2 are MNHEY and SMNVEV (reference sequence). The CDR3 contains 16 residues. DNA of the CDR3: TGTGCCAGCAGTTTATCGTTGGGAGGGCCAGGTGATACGCAGTATTTT. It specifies CASSLSLGGPGDTQYF.

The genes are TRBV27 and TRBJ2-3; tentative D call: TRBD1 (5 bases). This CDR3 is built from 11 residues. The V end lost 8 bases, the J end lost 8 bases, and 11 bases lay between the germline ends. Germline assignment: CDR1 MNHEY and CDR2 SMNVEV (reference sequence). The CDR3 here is CASWGPGTQYF. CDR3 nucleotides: TGTGCCAGCTGGGGCCCTGGTACGCAGTATTTT.

CDR3: CASSPGSLRGTYEQYF. In nucleotides, the CDR3 is TGTGCCAGCAGCCCCGGCTCTCTACGGGGTACCTACGAGCAGTACTTC. The V and J genes are TRBV7-8 and TRBJ2-7; perhaps TRBD2 as D (5 bases). Looked up from germline, CDR1 is SGHVS and CDR2 is FQNEAQ. The CDR3 runs 16 residues. Trimming stripped 5 bases from V and 2 bases from J, with 19 bases between.

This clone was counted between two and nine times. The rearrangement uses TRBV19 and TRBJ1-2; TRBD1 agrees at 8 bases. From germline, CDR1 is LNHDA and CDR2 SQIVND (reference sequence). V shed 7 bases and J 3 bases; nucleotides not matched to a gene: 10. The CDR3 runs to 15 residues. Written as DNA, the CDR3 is TGTGCCAGTACCGGAATTGACAGGGGAGACTATGGCTACACCTTC. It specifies CASTGIDRGDYGYTF.

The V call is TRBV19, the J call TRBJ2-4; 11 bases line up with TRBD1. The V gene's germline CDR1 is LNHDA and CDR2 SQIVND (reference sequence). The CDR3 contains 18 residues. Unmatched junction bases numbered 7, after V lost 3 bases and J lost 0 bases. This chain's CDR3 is CASSMGQGVILAKNIQYF. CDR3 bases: TGTGCCAGTAGTATGGGACAGGGGGTTATTCTAGCCAAAAACATTCAGTACTTC.

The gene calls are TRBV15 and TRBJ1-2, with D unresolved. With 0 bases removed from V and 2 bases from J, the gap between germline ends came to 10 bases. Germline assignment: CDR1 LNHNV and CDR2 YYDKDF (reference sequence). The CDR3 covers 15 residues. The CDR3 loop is CATSREDTGNYGYTF. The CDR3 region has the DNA TGTGCCACCAGCAGAGAGGATACGGGGAACTATGGCTACACCTTC.

CDR3 amino acids: CASSSGTVSTDTQYF. DNA for the CDR3: TGTGCCAGCAGTAGCGGGACCGTAAGCACAGATACGCAGTATTTT. This chain joins TRBV6-5 and TRBJ2-3; 7 bases are shared with TRBD2. The CDR3 runs 15 residues. With 5 bases clipped from V and 0 bases from J, the junction kept 5 bases outside the gene matches. The germline V gene encodes CDR1 MNHEY and CDR2 SVGAGI.

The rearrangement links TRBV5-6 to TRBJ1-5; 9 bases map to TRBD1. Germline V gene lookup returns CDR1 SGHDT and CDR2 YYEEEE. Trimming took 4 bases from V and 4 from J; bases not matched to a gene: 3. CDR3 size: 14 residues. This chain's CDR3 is CASSLGTGNQPQHF. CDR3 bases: TGTGCCAGCAGCCTCGGGACAGGGAATCAGCCCCAGCATTTT.

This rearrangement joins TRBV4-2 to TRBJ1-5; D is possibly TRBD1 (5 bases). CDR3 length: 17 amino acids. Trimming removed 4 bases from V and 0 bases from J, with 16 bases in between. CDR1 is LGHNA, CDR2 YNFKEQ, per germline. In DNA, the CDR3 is TGTGCCAGCAGCCTTCAGGGTCCTACTACTAGCAATCAGCCCCAGCATTTT. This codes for CASSLQGPTTSNQPQHF.